This T cell receptor beta chain originates from a study of human T cells and chemical hapten exposure. Germline CDR1 reads SNHLY; CDR2 reads FYNNEI. V lost 11 bases and J 0 bases, leaving 12 bases between the germline ends. This CDR3 has 13 amino acids. Library preparation tagged each individual cDNA molecule with a unique molecular identifier. Original handling: Sequenced samples showed a median of 95,638 TCRs each, with counts running from approximately 20,000 to 700,000. MiXCR, run by TCRdb on the RACE reads, gives a single entry per CDR3 protein. For this entry, the V and J calls and clone size follow TCRdb and not the study's own pipeline. Here the sample spans fewer than 40,000 distinct CDR3 sequences, less than 6% being singletons. Time point reported: healthy volunteer bleed at 6 weeks. Unfractionated whole blood was the source from which total RNA was extracted. This clonotype was counted at least ten times.

What was sequenced was whole blood. The receptor comes from a human donor in good health. Some clones in this sample may be carry-over from other donors' samples. The chain uses TRBV2 and TRBJ2-3; TRBD2 is a possible D gene (7 bases). For the CDR3, the DNA is TGTGCCGGGGGGGGGCCAAGCACAGATACGCAGTATTTT. Its protein is CAGGGPSTDTQYF.